Listed here are 22 T cell receptor beta chains from one sample, sequenced in a study of response to subunit inactivated influenza vaccine (dated by TCRdb to between 2018 and 2020). In light of the paper, this sample's time point label describes: around 42 days after influenza vaccine administration. The library was prepared using RT-PCR. Sequencing took place on an Illumina HiSeq 2500. TCRdb reanalyzed the raw reads on its own, using fastp at Q25 for trimming and MiXCR for clone calling, and kept in-frame beta chains. Rows are unified per CDR3 protein, each entry keeping the most common DNA and genes. This sample has around 150,000 distinct CDR3 sequences in its table, and approximately 11% of those were observed once. Together, the top ten hold around 12% of the sample. The sequencing used non-naive T cells sorted from PBMCs, collected roughly 6 weeks after vaccination. According to the study, the label for this sample's cell subset or site signals: memory T cell fraction. The origin of the receptors is a man in his forties or fifties who received an inactivated influenza vaccine. Donor details come from another sample of the same person, matched by shared clones.

This clonotype showed up many times. This sequence joins TRBV13 and TRBJ2-7; 7 bases agree with TRBD1. The CDR3 length is 13 residues. Germline CDR1 PRHDT, CDR2 FYEKMQ (reference sequence). V lost 0 bases to trimming and J lost 6 bases; unmatched junction nucleotides: 2. The CDR3 DNA reads TGTGCCAGCAGCTTAGGCGACAGGGTCGAGCAGTACTTC. It is translated as CASSLGDRVEQYF.

This clonotype has a handful of counts. The chain links TRBV7-9 to TRBJ2-1; weak D call: TRBD2 (5 bases). V was cut by 2 bases and J by 11 bases, with 22 bases left in between. CDR3 length: 16 amino acids. Per the germline V gene, CDR1 is SEHNR and CDR2 is FQNEAQ (reference sequence). The DNA of the CDR3 is TGTGCCAGCAGCTTATCCCCCCGTGCCAGTGCGGGTCAGCAGTTCTTC. Translation gives CASSLSPRASAGQQFF.

The chain employs TRBV7-8 and TRBJ1-6; TRBD1 agrees at 10 bases. The CDR3 consists of 14 residues. CDR1 and CDR2 from the germline V gene are SGHVS and FQNEAQ. J lost 8 bases, V lost 5 bases, and 3 bases had no gene match. The CDR3 DNA sequence: TGTGCCAGCAGCCCAGGACAGGGGGATTCACCCCTCCACTTT. Translation gives CASSPGQGDSPLHF. The full variable domain, its missing parts supplied by reference TRBV7-8 and TRBJ1-6, is GAGVSQSPRYKVAKRGQDVALRCDPISGHVSLFWYQQALGQGPEFLTYFQNEAQLDKSGLPSDRFFAERPEGSVSTLKIQRTQQEDSAVYLCASSPGQGDSPLHFGNGTRLTVT.

This clonotype was found many times. This rearrangement joins TRBV12-3 or TRBV12-4 to TRBJ1-3; D perhaps matches TRBD1 (5 bases). The length of the CDR3 is 15 residues. The V gene lost 5 bases and the J gene lost 0 bases, with 11 bases spanning the gap. The CDR3 sequence is CASSLRAGSGNTIYF. CDR3 DNA sequence: TGTGCCAGCAGTCTCAGGGCAGGCTCTGGAAACACCATATATTTT.

This clonotype was seen only a few times. The V gene is TRBV12-3 or TRBV12-4, the J gene TRBJ1-2; 8 positions match TRBD1. This CDR3 is 12 amino acids long. J lost 7 bases, V lost 7 bases, and 5 bases had no gene match. The CDR3 coding sequence is TGTGCCAGCACCAGGACAGGGAGTGGCTACACCTTC. It translates to CASTRTGSGYTF.

The J gene is TRBJ1-3, the V gene TRBV4-1, with a weak D call TRBD1 (5 bases). The CDR3 loop spans 16 amino acids. Germline CDR1 is MGHRA and CDR2 is YSYEKL. Trimming shortened V by 1 base and J by 3 bases, and 13 bases separated the two germline ends. This CDR3 is CASSQGFQGFGNTIYF. The CDR3 DNA follows: TGCGCCAGCAGCCAAGGGTTCCAGGGATTTGGAAACACCATATATTTT.

This sequence joins TRBV29-1 and TRBJ2-1; TRBD2 matches at 10 bases. The V segment lost 5 bases and the J segment 2 bases; nucleotides outside the gene matches: 0. Germline CDR1 reads SQVTM; CDR2 reads ANQGSEA. The CDR3 covers 13 residues. The CDR3 DNA reads TGCAGCGTTAGCGGGAGGGCCTACAATGAGCAGTTCTTC. It specifies CSVSGRAYNEQFF.

The chain combines TRBV2 with TRBJ1-1, with D possibly being TRBD1 (6 bases). The V end was cut by 6 bases, the J end by 4 bases, with 24 bases between. The CDR3 is 17 residues long. Germline CDR1 and CDR2: SNHLY and FYNNEI. The CDR3: CASRKRGYGVRGTEAFF. The DNA of the CDR3 is TGTGCCAGCAGGAAGAGGGGGTATGGGGTTCGTGGCACTGAAGCTTTCTTT.

The chain uses TRBV5-1 and TRBJ1-2, with 9 bases that match TRBD1. Per the germline V gene, CDR1 is SGHRS and CDR2 is YFSETQ. Unmatched junction bases numbered 11, after V lost 5 bases and J lost 3 bases. This CDR3 has 16 residues. This CDR3 is CASRRSPGQGYYGYTF. The CDR3 DNA reads as TGCGCCAGCAGACGAAGTCCGGGACAGGGATACTATGGCTACACCTTC.

This chain links TRBV20-1 with TRBJ2-3, with TRBD1 as a possible D gene (5 bases). Germline V CDR1 and CDR2: DFQATT, SNEGSKA (reference sequence). V was cut by 3 bases and J by 3 bases, with 7 bases left in between. The CDR3 consists of 12 residues. In DNA, the CDR3 is TGCAGTGCTAGGACAGTAACAGATACGCAGTATTTT. Its protein is CSARTVTDTQYF.

This clonotype occurred many times. V gene TRBV7-2 combines with J gene TRBJ2-7; D is possibly TRBD1 or TRBD2 (5 bases each). CDR3 size: 14 residues. Germline V lookup: CDR1 SGHTA, CDR2 FQGNSA. Trimming removed 4 bases from V and 0 bases from J, with 10 bases in between. The CDR3 DNA reads as TGTGCCAGCAGCTGGGCAGGGAGCTCCTACGAGCAGTACTTC. Protein sequence: CASSWAGSSYEQYF.

This chain joins TRBV7-2 and TRBJ2-3, with D perhaps TRBD1 or TRBD2 (5 bases each). With 2 bases removed from V and 4 bases from J, the gap between germline ends came to 13 bases. Germline lookup yields CDR1 SGHTA and CDR2 FQGNSA. The CDR3 is 15 amino acids. The CDR3 sequence is CASSLQGAISDTQYF. CDR3 nucleotides: TGTGCCAGCAGCTTACAGGGAGCAATATCAGATACGCAGTATTTT.

Of note for this clonotype: This clone may be a read error of a much larger clone one base away. The chain couples TRBV4-3 to TRBJ2-7; D possibly corresponds to TRBD1 (6 bases). Germline CDR1 is LGHNA and CDR2 is YSLEER. The CDR3 has 15 amino acids. The CDR3 region is CASNQDVGGFYEQYF. The CDR3 DNA reads TGCGCCAGCAACCAAGATGTAGGGGGATTCTACGAGCAGTACTTC.

The rearrangement joins TRBV18 to TRBJ1-1, with D perhaps matching TRBD1 (5 bases). This CDR3 has 14 residues. Trimming took 4 bases from V and 2 from J, leaving 11 bases between them. Germline CDR1 reads KGHSH; CDR2 reads LQKENI. The CDR3 loop reads CASSQHGGNTEAFF. CDR3 DNA: TGTGCCAGCTCACAGCACGGGGGTAACACTGAAGCTTTCTTT.

This clonotype occurred many times. The J gene is TRBJ1-1, the V gene TRBV20-1; a possible D gene is TRBD1 (6 bases). The CDR3 spans 15 residues. Germline-derived CDR1 and CDR2 are DFQATT and SNEGSKA (reference sequence). V shed 2 bases and J shed 4 bases, with 17 bases lying between them. Here the CDR3 reads CSARNPGASGTEAFF. The CDR3 DNA sequence: TGCAGTGCTAGAAACCCAGGGGCCTCGGGCACTGAAGCTTTCTTT.

At least ten counts were recorded for this clonotype. The chain recombines TRBV29-1 with TRBJ2-5, with 9 bases matching TRBD2. Unmatched junction bases numbered 10, after V lost 0 bases and J lost 5 bases. From germline, CDR1 is SQVTM and CDR2 ANQGSEA. The CDR3 has 16 amino acids. The CDR3 nucleotides read TGCAGCGTTGAAGAGATGGGCCTAGCGGGGAGGGAGACCCAGTACTTC. Translation gives CSVEEMGLAGRETQYF.

Notes on this clonotype: Mismatch with germline at one junction end may stem from a read error. V is TRBV5-1 and J is TRBJ2-3; D tentatively reads TRBD1 or TRBD2 (6 bases each). The CDR3 has 14 residues. Germline loops: CDR1 SGHRS, CDR2 YFSETQ. The CDR3 DNA reads as TGCGCCAGCAGAGGGGGGCCCCACACATATACGCAGTATTTT. Amino acids: CASRGGPHTYTQYF. The whole variable domain, filled in from reference TRBV5-1 and TRBJ2-3, reads KAGVTQTPRYLIKTRGQQVTLSCSPISGHRSVSWYQQTPGQGLQFLFEYFSETQRNKGNFPGRFSGRQFSNSRSEMNVSTLELGDSALYLCASRGGPHTYTQYFGPGTRLTVL.

The V and J genes are TRBV28 and TRBJ1-2, with D possibly being TRBD1 (5 bases). V lost 3 bases and J 8 bases, leaving 7 bases between the germline ends. Per the germline V gene, CDR1 is MDHEN and CDR2 is SYDVKM. The CDR3 has 11 residues. Here the CDR3 DNA reads TGTGCCAGCAGTTTTAGACAGGGCTACACCTTC. This gives the protein CASSFRQGYTF.

The rearrangement joins TRBV20-1 to TRBJ1-1; no clear D. CDR3 length: 14 amino acids. Germline CDR1 is DFQATT and CDR2 is SNEGSKA (reference sequence). V was trimmed by 6 bases and J by 1 base, leaving 15 bases between them. Here the CDR3 DNA reads TGCAGTGCCGGGCGTTCGGTGGGGAACACTGAAGCTTTCTTT. Translating gives CSAGRSVGNTEAFF.

This clonotype was seen repeatedly, ten times or more. This chain joins TRBV12-3 or TRBV12-4 and TRBJ2-1; 9 positions agree with TRBD1. The CDR3 sequence is 16 residues long. The V gene end was trimmed by 8 bases and the J gene end by 16 bases; junction bases not matched to a gene: 24. The CDR3 coding sequence is TGTGCCAGCCGCCCCTCTGGTGGGACAGGGATCCCCCCTCTCTTCTTC. Residues: CASRPSGGTGIPPLFF.

The chain recombines TRBV24-1 with TRBJ2-3; a weak D match, TRBD1 (5 bases). The V gene lost 3 bases and the J gene lost 2 bases, with 11 bases spanning the gap. CDR3 length equals 15 residues. CDR1 KGHDR and CDR2 SFDVKD come from the germline V gene. The CDR3 nucleotides are TGTGCCACCAGTGATAAGGGGTTTTACACAGATACGCAGTATTTT. Translated, it gives CATSDKGFYTDTQYF.

This clonotype was recorded at least ten times. The chain combines TRBV12-3 or TRBV12-4 with TRBJ1-5; D ambiguous. The CDR3 runs to 13 residues. Trimming removed 3 bases at V and 4 bases at J, with 7 bases between. The CDR3 sequence: CASSFSENQPQHF. The CDR3 DNA is TGTGCCAGCAGTTTCAGTGAGAATCAGCCCCAGCATTTT.